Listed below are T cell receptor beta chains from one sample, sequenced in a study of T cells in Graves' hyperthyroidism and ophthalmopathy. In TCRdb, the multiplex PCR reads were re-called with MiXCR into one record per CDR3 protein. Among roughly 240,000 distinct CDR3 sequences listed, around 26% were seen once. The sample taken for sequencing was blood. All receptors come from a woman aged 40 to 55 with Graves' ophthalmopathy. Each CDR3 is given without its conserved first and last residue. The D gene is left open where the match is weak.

cdr3_aa: ASSYMETQY
j_call: TRBJ2-5
v_call: TRBV6-1
d_call: .

cdr3_aa: ASSSPGQGKYEQY
j_call: TRBJ2-7
v_call: TRBV6-5
d_call: TRBD1

cdr3_aa: ASSLGGEDTQY
j_call: TRBJ2-3
v_call: TRBV13
d_call: .

cdr3_aa: ASSPDMGGRAVTGELF
j_call: TRBJ2-2
v_call: TRBV5-6
d_call: TRBD2

cdr3_aa: SAGGTVYEQY
j_call: TRBJ2-7
v_call: TRBV20-1
d_call: .

cdr3_aa: ASSYGRGYEQY
j_call: TRBJ2-7
v_call: TRBV6-5
d_call: .

cdr3_aa: ASSHTLYEQY
j_call: TRBJ2-7
v_call: TRBV12-3/TRBV12-4
d_call: .

cdr3_aa: ASSRQGAWGTGELF
j_call: TRBJ2-2
v_call: TRBV28
d_call: TRBD1

cdr3_aa: ASSLEIAPYEQY
j_call: TRBJ2-7
v_call: TRBV5-5
d_call: .

cdr3_aa: ASSFGVSNRPQH
j_call: TRBJ1-5
v_call: TRBV6-5
d_call: .

cdr3_aa: ASRTDLAAQETQY
j_call: TRBJ2-5
v_call: TRBV5-1
d_call: TRBD2

cdr3_aa: ASGVSLNTEAF
j_call: TRBJ1-1
v_call: TRBV7-3
d_call: .

cdr3_aa: ASSSGTTRGEQY
j_call: TRBJ2-7
v_call: TRBV12-3/TRBV12-4
d_call: .

cdr3_aa: ASRQGATYEQY
j_call: TRBJ2-7
v_call: TRBV6-1
d_call: TRBD1

cdr3_aa: ASSLDRGVEQY
j_call: TRBJ2-7
v_call: TRBV28
d_call: TRBD1

cdr3_aa: ASSLETGRGNTIY
j_call: TRBJ1-3
v_call: TRBV7-8
d_call: .

cdr3_aa: ASSSNLASANIQY
j_call: TRBJ2-4
v_call: TRBV13
d_call: .

cdr3_aa: ASSPWSANTEAF
j_call: TRBJ1-1
v_call: TRBV5-1
d_call: .

cdr3_aa: ASSFGTTGELF
j_call: TRBJ2-2
v_call: TRBV9
d_call: .

cdr3_aa: ASSFPGGGEKLF
j_call: TRBJ1-4
v_call: TRBV3-1
d_call: .

cdr3_aa: ASTARTEKMNTEAF
j_call: TRBJ1-1
v_call: TRBV28
d_call: .

cdr3_aa: ASSHELAKNIQY
j_call: TRBJ2-4
v_call: TRBV4-2
d_call: .

cdr3_aa: ASSGGASGYEQY
j_call: TRBJ2-7
v_call: TRBV6-1
d_call: .

cdr3_aa: ASSFPGGYGYEQY
j_call: TRBJ2-7
v_call: TRBV28
d_call: .

cdr3_aa: ASSLNGDTEAF
j_call: TRBJ1-1
v_call: TRBV27
d_call: .

cdr3_aa: ATSDTTGRGIETQY
j_call: TRBJ2-5
v_call: TRBV24-1
d_call: .

cdr3_aa: ASTSDRGHGYT
j_call: TRBJ1-2
v_call: TRBV28
d_call: TRBD1

cdr3_aa: ASSRTGTGSYGYT
j_call: TRBJ1-2
v_call: TRBV5-1
d_call: TRBD1

cdr3_aa: ASRTAGGPGSLH
j_call: TRBJ1-6
v_call: TRBV12-3/TRBV12-4
d_call: .

cdr3_aa: ASCPAGRNSALH
j_call: TRBJ1-6
v_call: TRBV7-2
d_call: .

cdr3_aa: ASSTTGVGANVLT
j_call: TRBJ2-6
v_call: TRBV12-3/TRBV12-4
d_call: TRBD1

cdr3_aa: ATSGGRGQPQH
j_call: TRBJ1-5
v_call: TRBV24-1
d_call: .

cdr3_aa: ASSDSEYEQY
j_call: TRBJ2-7
v_call: TRBV28
d_call: .

cdr3_aa: ASSLLRGLKNTEAF
j_call: TRBJ1-1
v_call: TRBV27
d_call: TRBD1

cdr3_aa: SVTSEEAF
j_call: TRBJ1-1
v_call: TRBV29-1
d_call: .

cdr3_aa: ASSYSKDHEQY
j_call: TRBJ2-7
v_call: TRBV6-5
d_call: .

cdr3_aa: SAFRGTGVYEQY
j_call: TRBJ2-7
v_call: TRBV20-1
d_call: TRBD1

cdr3_aa: ASSLGTFTSVEQY
j_call: TRBJ2-7
v_call: TRBV7-3
d_call: .

cdr3_aa: ASSVGVTGIGTEAF
j_call: TRBJ1-1
v_call: TRBV9
d_call: .

cdr3_aa: ASSEEGSGAKNIQY
j_call: TRBJ2-4
v_call: TRBV28
d_call: .

cdr3_aa: ASSRSLWGERYGYT
j_call: TRBJ1-2
v_call: TRBV27
d_call: .

cdr3_aa: ASSSWTVSYEQY
j_call: TRBJ2-7
v_call: TRBV7-8
d_call: .

cdr3_aa: ASSLAGAPYEQY
j_call: TRBJ2-7
v_call: TRBV5-1
d_call: .

cdr3_aa: ASSPGQGLVYEQY
j_call: TRBJ2-7
v_call: TRBV12-3/TRBV12-4
d_call: TRBD1

cdr3_aa: ASSLSPTRTGDYSNQPQH
j_call: TRBJ1-5
v_call: TRBV13
d_call: TRBD1

cdr3_aa: ASSPSQGDQPQH
j_call: TRBJ1-5
v_call: TRBV19
d_call: TRBD1

cdr3_aa: ATSDPGQGFTGELF
j_call: TRBJ2-2
v_call: TRBV24-1
d_call: TRBD1

cdr3_aa: ASSFGAGANTGELF
j_call: TRBJ2-2
v_call: TRBV27
d_call: .

cdr3_aa: AISGQGDLLRY
j_call: TRBJ2-7
v_call: TRBV10-3
d_call: TRBD1